Below, 8 T cell receptor beta chains from the same sample are listed, as sequenced in a study of T cells in Graves' hyperthyroidism and ophthalmopathy. Researchers amplified the TCR beta CDR3 regions from RNA transcripts. The TCR CDR3 first-round RT-PCR relied on the HTBI primer set. TCRdb reprocessed the multiplex PCR reads with MiXCR, giving one entry per CDR3 protein. The sample comprises about 210,000 distinct CDR3 sequences, roughly a sixth of which are singletons, and roughly 53% rests with the top ten. Sequencing used blood. The receptors derive from a man between 45 and 60 years old with Graves' hyperthyroidism.

This clonotype was picked up many times. The genes are TRBV7-3 and TRBJ2-1, with D uncertain. Germline V gene data show CDR1 as SGHTA and CDR2 as FQGTGA. Trimming shortened V by 2 bases and J by 5 bases, and 7 bases separated the two germline ends. The CDR3 loop spans 13 amino acids. CDR3 region: CASSLSRDNEQFF. In DNA form, the CDR3 reads TGTGCCAGCAGCTTATCCAGAGACAATGAGCAGTTCTTC.

The rearrangement uses TRBV9 and TRBJ2-5; TRBD2 aligns across 7 bases. Trimming removed 1 base from V and 1 base from J; junction bases left unmatched: 4. The CDR3 length is 15 residues. CDR1 and CDR2 (germline): SGDLS, YYNGEE. The CDR3 nucleotides read TGTGCCAGCAGCGTAATCGGGAGGTCCCAAGAGACCCAGTACTTC. This sequence encodes CASSVIGRSQETQYF.

The chain is built from TRBV14 and TRBJ2-3, with D hard to call. The V and J ends lost 3 bases and 5 bases respectively, with 12 bases between them. Germline V gene sequence: CDR1 SGHDN, CDR2 FVKESK. The CDR3 length is 14 residues. The CDR3 is CASSHWVKKDTQYF. CDR3 coding DNA: TGTGCCAGCAGCCACTGGGTAAAGAAAGATACGCAGTATTTT.

The chain is built from TRBV3-1 and TRBJ1-4; the D is unclear. CDR1 and CDR2 (germline): LGHDT, YNNKEL (reference sequence). CDR3 length: 15 amino acids. Trimming left V 1 base short and J 0 bases short, with 6 bases between. In nucleotides, the CDR3 is TGTGCCAGCAGCCAAGGATATGCAACTAATGAAAAACTGTTTTTT. This codes for CASSQGYATNEKLFF.

This clonotype was detected ten times or more. The rearrangement joins TRBV18 to TRBJ1-5; D is possibly TRBD1 (6 bases). Germline CDR1 and CDR2: KGHSH and LQKENI. V gave up 3 bases and J gave up 4 bases, with 7 bases separating them. The CDR3 is 13 amino acids. The CDR3 sequence: CASSPDRNQPQHF. The CDR3, as DNA: TGTGCCAGCTCACCGGACAGAAATCAGCCCCAGCATTTT.

This clonotype was observed a few times. A clone one base away is much larger, so this may be a read error. The gene calls are TRBV20-1 and TRBJ2-7, with TRBD1 matching 9 bases. Germline CDR1 reads DFQATT; CDR2 reads SNEGSKA (reference sequence). The CDR3 has 15 residues. The CDR3 sequence: CSARDQGQGTYEQCF. In DNA, the CDR3 is TGCAGTGCTAGAGATCAAGGACAGGGGACCTACGAGCAGTGCTTC.

This rearrangement joins TRBV6-1 to TRBJ1-2; 9 bases match TRBD1. With 6 bases clipped from V and 5 bases from J, the junction kept 19 bases outside the gene matches. The CDR3 is 18 residues long. CDR1 and CDR2 (germline): MNHNS, SASEGT. The CDR3 DNA reads as TGTGCCAGCAGCAGGCTTCGGATCACAGGGGGCGCCAATTATGGCTACACCTTC. Translation: CASSRLRITGGANYGYTF.

This clonotype came up a few times. CDR3 bases: TGTGCCAGTAGTCCGAAAGGGGGACTAGCGGAGCCTGAGCAGTTCTTC. Its translation is CASSPKGGLAEPEQFF. The chain links TRBV19 to TRBJ2-1, with TRBD2 identical over 11 bases. Trimming cost V 5 bases and J 9 bases; bases outside gene matches: 12. This CDR3 is 16 amino acids long. The germline gives CDR1 LNHDA, CDR2 SQIVND (reference sequence).